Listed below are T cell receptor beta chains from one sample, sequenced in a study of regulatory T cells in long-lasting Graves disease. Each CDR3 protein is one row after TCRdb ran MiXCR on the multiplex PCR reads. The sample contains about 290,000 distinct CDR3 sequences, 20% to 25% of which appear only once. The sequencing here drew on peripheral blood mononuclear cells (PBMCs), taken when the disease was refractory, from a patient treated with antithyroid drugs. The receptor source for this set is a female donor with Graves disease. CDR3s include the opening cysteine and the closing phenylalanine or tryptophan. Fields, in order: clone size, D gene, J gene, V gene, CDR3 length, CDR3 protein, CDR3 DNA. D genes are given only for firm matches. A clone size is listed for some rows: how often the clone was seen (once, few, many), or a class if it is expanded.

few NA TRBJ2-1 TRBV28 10 CASKDNEQFF TGTGCCAGCAAGGACAATGAGCAGTTCTTC
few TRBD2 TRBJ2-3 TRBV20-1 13 CSAYSGSTDTQYF TGCAGTGCTTATAGCGGGAGCACAGATACGCAGTATTTT
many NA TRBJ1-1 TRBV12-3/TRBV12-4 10 CADTRDWAFF TGTGCCGATACCAGGGATTGGGCTTTCTTT
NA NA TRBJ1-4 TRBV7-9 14 CASSTAGRDEKLFF TGTGCCAGCAGCACGGCAGGGAGGGATGAAAAACTGTTTTTT
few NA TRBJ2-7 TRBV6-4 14 CASSGPEGLNEQYF TGTGCCAGCAGCGGGCCGGAGGGTCTCAACGAGCAGTACTTC
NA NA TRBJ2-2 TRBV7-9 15 CASSLGGRGTGGLFF TGTGCCAGCAGCTTAGGTGGGAGAGGGACCGGGGGGCTGTTTTTT
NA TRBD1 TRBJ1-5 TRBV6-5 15 CASSSPGGSNQPQHF TGTGCCAGCAGTTCGCCAGGGGGTAGCAATCAGCCCCAGCATTTT
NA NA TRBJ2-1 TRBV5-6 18 CANSRLTESFSSYNEQFF TGTGCCAACAGCCGCCTGACAGAGTCGTTTAGCTCCTACAATGAGCAGTTCTTC
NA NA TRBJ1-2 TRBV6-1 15 CASSDSVQGFYGYTF TGTGCCAGCAGTGATAGTGTACAGGGCTTCTATGGCTACACCTTC
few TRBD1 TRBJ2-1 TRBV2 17 CASSPGPLGQGYNEQFF TGTGCCAGCAGCCCAGGACCGCTCGGACAGGGTTACAATGAGCAGTTCTTC
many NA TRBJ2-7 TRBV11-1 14 CASSLYRGNYEQYF TGTGCCAGCAGCTTATATCGGGGGAACTACGAGCAGTACTTC
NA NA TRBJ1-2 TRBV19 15 CASSMWPPGLYGYTF TGTGCCAGTAGTATGTGGCCGCCAGGGCTCTATGGCTACACCTTC
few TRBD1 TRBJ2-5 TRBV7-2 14 CASSPTGSQETQYF TGTGCCAGCAGCCCGACAGGGTCCCAAGAGACCCAGTACTTC
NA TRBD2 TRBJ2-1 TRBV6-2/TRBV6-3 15 CASSSGLADYNEQFF TGTGCCAGCAGTTCGGGACTAGCTGACTACAATGAGCAGTTCTTC
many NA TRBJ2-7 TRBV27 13 CASSQGQFYEQYF TGTGCCAGCAGTCAAGGACAGTTCTACGAGCAGTACTTC
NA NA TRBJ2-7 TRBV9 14 CASSGRRGSYEQYF TGTGCCAGCAGCGGTCGCAGGGGTTCCTACGAGCAGTACTTC
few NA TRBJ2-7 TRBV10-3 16 CAISDIRDMDINEQYF TGTGCCATCAGTGATATCCGGGACATGGACATCAACGAGCAGTACTTC
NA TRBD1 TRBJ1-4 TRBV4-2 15 CASSFHRGENEKLFF TGTGCCAGCAGCTTCCACAGGGGGGAGAATGAAAAACTGTTTTTT
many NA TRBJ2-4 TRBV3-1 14 CASSQGRTSGIQYF TGTGCCAGCAGCCAAGGGAGGACTTCTGGCATTCAGTACTTC
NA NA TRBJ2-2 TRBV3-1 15 CASSQPPGKAGELFF TGTGCCAGCAGCCAACCCCCGGGAAAGGCCGGGGAGCTGTTTTTT
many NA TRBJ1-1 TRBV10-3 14 CAISPGGENTEAFF TGTGCCATCAGTCCGGGGGGAGAGAACACTGAAGCTTTCTTT
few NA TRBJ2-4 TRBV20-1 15 CSAREWAGAKNIQYF TGCAGTGCTAGAGAGTGGGCAGGGGCCAAAAACATTCAGTACTTC
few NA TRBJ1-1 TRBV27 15 CASSWGGAMNTEAFF TGTGCCAGCTCCTGGGGGGGGGCGATGAACACTGAAGCTTTCTTT
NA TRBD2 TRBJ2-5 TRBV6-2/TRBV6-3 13 CASGLAGTETQYF TGTGCCAGCGGGCTAGCGGGAACTGAGACCCAGTACTTC
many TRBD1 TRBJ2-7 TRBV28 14 CATIRQGIRDEQYF TGTGCCACCATAAGACAGGGAATTAGGGACGAGCAGTACTTC
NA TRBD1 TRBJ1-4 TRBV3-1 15 CASSYGTELNEKLFF TGTGCCAGCAGTTATGGGACAGAACTTAATGAAAAACTGTTTTTT
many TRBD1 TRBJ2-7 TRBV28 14 CASSPGQPFDEQYF TGTGCCAGTTCGCCGGGACAGCCCTTTGACGAGCAGTACTTC
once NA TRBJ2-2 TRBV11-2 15 CASSLERALSGELFF TGTGCCAGCAGCTTAGAACGAGCCCTATCCGGGGAGCTGTTTTTT
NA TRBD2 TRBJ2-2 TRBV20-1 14 CSAISGRNTGELFF TGCAGTGCCATTAGCGGGCGCAACACCGGGGAGCTGTTTTTT